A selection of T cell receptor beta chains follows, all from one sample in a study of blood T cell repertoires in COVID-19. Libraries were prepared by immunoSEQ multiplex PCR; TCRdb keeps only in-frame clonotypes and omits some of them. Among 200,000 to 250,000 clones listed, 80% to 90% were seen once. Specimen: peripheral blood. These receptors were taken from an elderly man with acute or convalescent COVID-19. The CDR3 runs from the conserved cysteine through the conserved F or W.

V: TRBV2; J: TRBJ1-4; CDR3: CASGVQGAYEKLFF
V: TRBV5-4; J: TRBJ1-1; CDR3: CASSLGRGRTEAFF
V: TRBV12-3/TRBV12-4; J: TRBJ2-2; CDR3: CASSLAGGGELFF
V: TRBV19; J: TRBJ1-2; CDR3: CASSTPKSTGSLYGYTF
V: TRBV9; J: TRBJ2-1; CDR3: CASSVIPGYNEQFF
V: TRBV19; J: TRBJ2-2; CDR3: CASSRTSLKLGTGELFF
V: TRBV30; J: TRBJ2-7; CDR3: CAWSHSGRGYEQYF
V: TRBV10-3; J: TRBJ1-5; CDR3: CAIGRGLGQPQHF
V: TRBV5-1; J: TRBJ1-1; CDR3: CASSLNSPGNTEAFF
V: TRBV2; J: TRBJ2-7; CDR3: CASNEGGRVTSLYF
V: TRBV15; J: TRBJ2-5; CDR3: CATSREGRGQQETQYF
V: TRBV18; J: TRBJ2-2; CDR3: CASSPAGAQNTGELFF
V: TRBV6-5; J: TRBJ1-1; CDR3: CASSLGVGGTEAFF
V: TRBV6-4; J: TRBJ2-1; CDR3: CASSEGPPGLAGKYNEQFF
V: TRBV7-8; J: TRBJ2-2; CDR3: CASSQSGTGAGELFF
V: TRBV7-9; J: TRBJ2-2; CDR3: CASSLRERTGELFF
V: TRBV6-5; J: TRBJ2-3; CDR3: CASLGAGAGEDTQYF
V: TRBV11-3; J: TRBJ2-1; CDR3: CASSPRGLGNEQFF
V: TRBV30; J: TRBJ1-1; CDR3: CAWSVSRTVNTEAFF
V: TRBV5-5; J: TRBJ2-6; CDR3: CASSYREGAGANVLTF
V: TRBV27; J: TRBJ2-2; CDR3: CASRFRLGLAGGNPLNTGELFF
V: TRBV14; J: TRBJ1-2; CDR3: CASSLMPVGQIYGYTF
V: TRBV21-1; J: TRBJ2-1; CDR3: CASSEGLAGYNEQFF